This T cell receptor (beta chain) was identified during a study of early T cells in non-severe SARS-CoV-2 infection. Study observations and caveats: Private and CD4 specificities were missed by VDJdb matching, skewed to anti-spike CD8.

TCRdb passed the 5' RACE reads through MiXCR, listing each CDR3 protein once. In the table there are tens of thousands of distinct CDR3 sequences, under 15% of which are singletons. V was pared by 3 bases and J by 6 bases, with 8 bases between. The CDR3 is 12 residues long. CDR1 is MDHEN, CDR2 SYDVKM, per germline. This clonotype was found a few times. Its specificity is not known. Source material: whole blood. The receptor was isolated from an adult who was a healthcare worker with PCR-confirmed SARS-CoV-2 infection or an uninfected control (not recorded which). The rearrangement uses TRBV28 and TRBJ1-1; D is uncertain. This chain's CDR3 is CASSFYRAEAFF. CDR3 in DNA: TGTGCCAGCAGTTTCTATAGGGCTGAAGCTTTCTTT. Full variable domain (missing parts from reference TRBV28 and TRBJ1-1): DVKVTQSSRYLVKRTGEKVFLECVQDMDHENMFWYRQDPGLGLRLIYFSYDVKMKEKGDIPEGYSVSREKKERFSLILESASTNQTSMYLCASSFYRAEAFFGQGTRLTVV.